The following is a T cell receptor (beta chain) sequence with its context. PCR involved 60 Vbeta and 13 Jbeta primers. Assay: immunoSEQ multiplex PCR; the TCRdb copy retains only in-frame clones and omits some. Among about 190,000 clones listed, 82% were seen once. Germline CDR1 DFQATT, CDR2 SNEGSKA (reference sequence). This CDR3 contains 11 residues. The ends were cut back, 3 bases at V and 11 bases at J, with 11 bases in the middle. The data originate from a study of cytomegalovirus exposure and HLA in healthy donors. Specimen: PBMCs. The chain employs TRBV20-1 and TRBJ2-4, with unresolved D. The TCR originated in a woman aged 18 to 35 in good health and CMV-seronegative. The CDR3 spells CSARGQLVQYF. CDR3 in DNA: TGCAGTGCTAGGGGCCAGCTTGTTCAGTACTTC.